Each of the 20 T cell receptor beta chains below was sequenced from the same sample in a study of blood T cells in healthy people across ages (dated by TCRdb to 2013 to 2016). Library method: 5' RACE. The sequencing machine was an Illumina HiSeq 2500. The second PCR ran for about 6 to 12 cycles and used a J-beta primer mix along with a sample-barcoded 5' primer. TCRdb trimmed public reads at Q25 via fastp, called clones via MiXCR and kept in-frame beta chains. Each entry merges the rows of one CDR3 protein and shows their most common DNA and genes. This sample lists 700,000 to 850,000 distinct CDR3 sequences; approximately 53% were detected once. In total, the top ten clones hold under 50% of the sample. The sequenced material came from blood. The receptor set was obtained from an elderly man in good health.

The gene calls are TRBV6-5 and TRBJ2-2; D is perhaps TRBD1 (7 bases). Trimming shortened V by 8 bases and J by 2 bases, and 15 bases separated the two germline ends. Germline values: CDR1 MNHEY, CDR2 SVGAGI. This CDR3 region has 15 residues. CDR3 loop: CASRRDSYNTGELFF. The CDR3 DNA sequence: TGTGCCAGCCGGAGGGACAGCTATAACACCGGGGAGCTGTTTTTT.

This clonotype has a handful of counts. This chain connects TRBV2 to TRBJ2-3, with TRBD2 matching over 7 bases. The length of the CDR3 is 14 residues. Germline loops: CDR1 SNHLY, CDR2 FYNNEI. V lost 6 bases to trimming and J lost 10 bases; unmatched junction nucleotides: 13. The DNA for the CDR3 is TGTGCCAGCAGCCACGGACTAGTTCTCCCGTCGCAGTATTTT. This encodes CASSHGLVLPSQYF.

The chain uses TRBV4-1 and TRBJ2-7; D assignment may be TRBD1 or TRBD2 (6 bases each). The germline CDR1 and CDR2 sequences are MGHRA and YSYEKL. V was clipped by 3 bases and J by 3 bases, with 15 bases between them. The CDR3 covers 15 residues. CDR3 sequence reads: CASSQEGEAGYEQYF. The CDR3 region has the DNA TGCGCCAGCAGCCAGGAGGGGGAGGCTGGCTACGAGCAGTACTTC.

As to this clonotype: Relative to the germline gene, one junction end is altered; a read error may explain this. The chain carries TRBV5-1 and TRBJ2-1; D not certain. CDR1 and CDR2 from the germline V gene are SGHRS and YFSETQ. The CDR3 extends over 15 amino acids. The DNA for the CDR3 is TGTGCCAGCAGTTTGGAGCCAAGCTCCTACAATGAGCAGTTCTTC. Protein: CASSLEPSSYNEQFF. Full variable domain (rest looked up from reference TRBV5-1 and TRBJ2-1): KAGVTQTPRYLIKTRGQQVTLSCSPISGHRSVSWYQQTPGQGLQFLFEYFSETQRNKGNFPGRFSGRQFSNSRSEMNVSTLELGDSALYLCASSLEPSSYNEQFFGPGTRLTVL.

The chain couples TRBV29-1 to TRBJ2-6, with D unclear. Trimming stripped 0 bases from V and 4 bases from J, with 10 bases between. Germline lookup yields CDR1 SQVTM and CDR2 ANQGSEA. The CDR3 is made up of 15 amino acids. This chain's CDR3 is CSVEDRHRGANVLTF. CDR3 coding DNA: TGCAGCGTTGAAGACCGCCACAGAGGGGCCAACGTCCTGACTTTC.

This rearrangement joins TRBV9 to TRBJ2-3; D is ambiguous. Trimming stripped 0 bases from V and 0 bases from J, with 8 bases between. The CDR3 loop spans 15 amino acids. Germline V gene lookup returns CDR1 SGDLS and CDR2 YYNGEE. The CDR3 region has the DNA TGTGCCAGCAGCGTAGCATGGGCAAGCACAGATACGCAGTATTTT. Translating it yields CASSVAWASTDTQYF.

V usage is TRBV7-2 and J usage is TRBJ2-7; TRBD2 matches 7 bases. CDR1 SGHTA and CDR2 FQGNSA come from the germline V gene. The CDR3 totals 16 residues. V lost 5 bases and J lost 2; bases outside the gene matches: 12. CDR3 in DNA: TGTGCCAGCAGCCCGCGTCCTAGCGGTACCCCCTACGAGCAGTACTTC. It codes for CASSPRPSGTPYEQYF. Filled out from reference TRBV7-2 and TRBJ2-7, the complete variable domain reads GAGVSQSPSNKVTEKGKDVELRCDPISGHTALYWYRQSLGQGLEFLIYFQGNSAPDKSGLPSDRFSAERTGGSVSTLTIQRTQQEDSAVYLCASSPRPSGTPYEQYFGPGTRLTVT.

This clonotype was recorded a few times. J is TRBJ2-1 and V is TRBV9; D is perhaps TRBD2 (7 bases). The CDR3 totals 13 residues. Germline-derived CDR1 and CDR2 are SGDLS and YYNGEE. The V end lost 1 base, the J end lost 7 bases, and 9 bases lay between the germline ends. The CDR3 DNA reads as TGTGCCAGCAGCGTACGGGGGGCTAATGAGCAGTTCTTC. This translates into CASSVRGANEQFF.

With regard to this clonotype: A read error may account for a junction end that differs from germline. V and J are TRBV3-1 and TRBJ2-7; D not resolved. The CDR3 is 12 amino acids. Germline V gene data show CDR1 as LGHDT and CDR2 as YNNKEL (reference sequence). The CDR3 sequence: CACSQVSHEQYF. CDR3 DNA: TGTGCCTGCAGCCAAGTCTCCCACGAGCAGTACTTC.

This clonotype was counted between two and nine times. The V and J genes are TRBV29-1 and TRBJ2-2; D not certain. Germline values: CDR1 SQVTM, CDR2 ANQGSEA. The CDR3 sequence is 14 residues long. The V end was cut by 7 bases, the J end by 2 bases, with 14 bases between. The CDR3 DNA follows: TGCAGCGCCATGGGCCCAGGCAACACCGGGGAGCTGTTTTTT. Protein: CSAMGPGNTGELFF.

V gene TRBV20-1 combines with J gene TRBJ2-1, with TRBD2 identical over 9 bases. Germline V gene data show CDR1 as DFQATT and CDR2 as SNEGSKA (reference sequence). The ends lost 1 base at V and 0 bases at J; junction bases unmatched: 13. There are 19 residues in the CDR3. In nucleotides, the CDR3 is TGCAGTGCTAGAGGACCCGCTAGCGGGATGCGGAGCTCCTACAATGAGCAGTTCTTC. Amino acid sequence: CSARGPASGMRSSYNEQFF.

The chain carries TRBV12-3 or TRBV12-4 and TRBJ2-7; 8 nucleotides align to TRBD1. The trim removed 5 bases at V and 7 bases at J, leaving 16 bases unmatched. This CDR3 is 16 amino acids long. CDR3 in DNA: TGTGCCAGCAGTAGGACGTGGGGACAGGCCCTCCATGAGCAGTACTTC. Residues: CASSRTWGQALHEQYF.

This clonotype was picked up a small number of times. The chain has TRBV29-1 and TRBJ2-1, with 10 bases identical to TRBD2. V shed 7 bases and J 7 bases; nucleotides not matched to a gene: 10. The CDR3 extends over 14 amino acids. In germline, CDR1 is SQVTM, CDR2 ANQGSEA. The CDR3 is CSAAGGPLGNEQFF. The CDR3 DNA reads TGCAGCGCAGCGGGAGGGCCGTTAGGGAATGAGCAGTTCTTC.

This clonotype appeared a few times. The V and J genes are TRBV5-1 and TRBJ2-1; tentative D call: TRBD2 (5 bases). This CDR3 has 15 amino acids. V was shortened by 4 bases and J by 0 bases, with 11 bases between the two germline ends. Germline V CDR1 and CDR2: SGHRS, YFSETQ. CDR3 DNA: TGCGCCAGCAGCGGCACTAGGAGCTCCTACAATGAGCAGTTCTTC. Protein: CASSGTRSSYNEQFF.

This sequence joins TRBV12-3 or TRBV12-4 and TRBJ1-4, with 9 bases fitting TRBD1. After removal of 6 bases from V and 8 bases from J, the junction contained 7 bases not matched to a gene. The length of the CDR3 is 14 residues. The CDR3 loop reads CASSKTGGEEKLFF. The CDR3 DNA follows: TGTGCCAGCAGCAAGACAGGGGGGGAGGAAAAACTGTTTTTT.

The genes are TRBV7-6 and TRBJ1-6, with D tentatively TRBD1 (5 bases). This CDR3 contains 15 residues. The germline V and J ends were trimmed by 4 bases and 7 bases, with 14 bases remaining between them. The germline gives CDR1 SGHVS, CDR2 FNYEAQ. The CDR3 spells CASSSRDWGNSPLHF. CDR3 DNA: TGTGCCAGCAGCTCAAGGGACTGGGGGAATTCACCCCTCCACTTT. Full variable domain (outside the CDR3, taken from reference TRBV7-6 and TRBJ1-6): GAGVSQSPRYKVTKRGQDVALRCDPISGHVSLYWYRQALGQGPEFLTYFNYEAQQDKSGLPNDRFSAERPEGSISTLTIQRTEQRDSAMYRCASSSRDWGNSPLHFGNGTRLTVT.

The rearrangement links TRBV27 to TRBJ2-1; 11 bases are a match to TRBD2. CDR3 length equals 17 residues. V dropped 5 bases and J dropped 4; count of bases not matched to a gene: 10. CDR1 and CDR2 (germline): MNHEY, SMNVEV (reference sequence). CDR3 amino acids: CASSPILLAGDYNEQFF. The CDR3 nucleotides are TGTGCCAGCAGTCCCATATTACTAGCGGGAGATTACAATGAGCAGTTCTTC.

This chain uses TRBV29-1 with TRBJ2-5, with D unclear. This CDR3 spans 13 amino acids. Germline CDR1 reads SQVTM; CDR2 reads ANQGSEA. V was shortened by 3 bases and J by 11 bases, with 19 bases between the two germline ends. CDR3 DNA: TGCAGCGTTGACTCGTACGCATATAATGAGCAGTACTTC. Its translation is CSVDSYAYNEQYF.

This rearrangement joins TRBV7-2 to TRBJ2-2, with D perhaps matching TRBD2 (5 bases). The germline V and J ends were trimmed by 5 bases and 0 bases, with 16 bases remaining between them. The germline CDR1 and CDR2 sequences are SGHTA and FQGNSA. The CDR3 has 17 residues. The CDR3 DNA reads as TGTGCCAGCAGCAACCCTCGGGAATTTCCGAACACCGGGGAGCTGTTTTTT. Its protein product is CASSNPREFPNTGELFF.

This rearrangement joins TRBV29-1 to TRBJ1-1; D not certain. The CDR3 extends over 10 amino acids. CDR1 and CDR2 (germline): SQVTM, ANQGSEA. The V and J ends lost 6 bases and 7 bases respectively, with 9 bases between them. The CDR3 DNA follows: TGCAGCGTGCGCGAGGTTGAAGCTTTCTTT. Translation: CSVREVEAFF.